A selection of T cell receptor beta chains follows, all from one sample in a study of blood T cell repertoires in COVID-19. Clones were sequenced by immunoSEQ multiplex PCR, and TCRdb holds only the in-frame ones, with some missing. The sample holds 300,000 to 450,000 clones, 75% to 90% seen once. Material: PBMCs or T cells enriched from blood (not recorded which). The receptors here all came from a man between 18 and 29 years old who had recovered from COVID-19. Both conserved end residues are trimmed from each CDR3. Fields, in order: V gene, J gene, CDR3 protein.

V gene: TRBV5-5
J gene: TRBJ2-2
CDR3 protein: ASSPERVNTGELF

V gene: TRBV24-1
J gene: TRBJ1-1
CDR3 protein: ATRGQGRTEAF

V gene: TRBV10-2
J gene: TRBJ2-7
CDR3 protein: ATGQGDYEQY

V gene: TRBV9
J gene: TRBJ1-5
CDR3 protein: ASSGRGGRPPNQPQH

V gene: TRBV29-1
J gene: TRBJ2-1
CDR3 protein: SAPRGFTDGDNEQF

V gene: TRBV12-3/TRBV12-4
J gene: TRBJ1-1
CDR3 protein: ASSLRVWTEAF

V gene: TRBV7-8
J gene: TRBJ2-5
CDR3 protein: ASSYGSGQETQY

V gene: TRBV18
J gene: TRBJ2-4
CDR3 protein: ASSATGLAKNIQY

V gene: TRBV6-5
J gene: TRBJ2-7
CDR3 protein: ASKIGADSYEQY

V gene: TRBV29-1
J gene: TRBJ2-7
CDR3 protein: SVSTPSSYEQY

V gene: TRBV7-2
J gene: TRBJ2-2
CDR3 protein: ASSSWTSGTGGELF

V gene: TRBV28
J gene: TRBJ1-2
CDR3 protein: ASSLSVVYGYT

V gene: TRBV7-8
J gene: TRBJ1-1
CDR3 protein: ASSLLGRGNTEAF

V gene: TRBV7-9
J gene: TRBJ1-6
CDR3 protein: ASSHEVEGPDLH

V gene: TRBV27
J gene: TRBJ2-1
CDR3 protein: ASSRAQRGPSYNEQF

V gene: TRBV4-1
J gene: TRBJ2-2
CDR3 protein: ASSQGGTAGVSGELF

V gene: TRBV28
J gene: TRBJ1-2
CDR3 protein: ASRSSLGFYGYT

V gene: TRBV5-4
J gene: TRBJ2-4
CDR3 protein: ASSLSVAKNIQY

V gene: TRBV27
J gene: TRBJ2-7
CDR3 protein: ASSTGSYEQY

V gene: TRBV19
J gene: TRBJ1-5
CDR3 protein: ASSIGPLRGRFSNQPQH

V gene: TRBV4-2
J gene: TRBJ1-2
CDR3 protein: ASSQTPGGGDPGYT

V gene: TRBV7-8
J gene: TRBJ2-5
CDR3 protein: ASSPNQALGSQETQY

V gene: TRBV28
J gene: TRBJ1-1
CDR3 protein: ASSLRGREAF

V gene: TRBV6-6
J gene: TRBJ1-2
CDR3 protein: ASSSTGDYGYT

V gene: TRBV7-9
J gene: TRBJ1-6
CDR3 protein: ASSLASNPPLH

V gene: TRBV2
J gene: TRBJ2-5
CDR3 protein: ASSGRWASGVQETQY

V gene: TRBV11-2
J gene: TRBJ2-1
CDR3 protein: ASSSQGQYNEQF

V gene: TRBV7-6
J gene: TRBJ1-1
CDR3 protein: AGAGGTEAF

V gene: TRBV27
J gene: TRBJ1-6
CDR3 protein: ASSRDRGSPLH

V gene: TRBV9
J gene: TRBJ1-1
CDR3 protein: ASSREAIRNTEAF

V gene: TRBV25-1
J gene: TRBJ2-7
CDR3 protein: ASSELGSGSYEQY

V gene: TRBV29-1
J gene: TRBJ1-1
CDR3 protein: STRQGNTEAF

V gene: TRBV15
J gene: TRBJ1-2
CDR3 protein: ATSRDSGGAGRGYT

V gene: TRBV7-8
J gene: TRBJ2-1
CDR3 protein: ASSPRGLAADYTYNEQF

V gene: TRBV6-4
J gene: TRBJ2-7
CDR3 protein: ASRRGQGRFYEQY

V gene: TRBV5-1
J gene: TRBJ1-3
CDR3 protein: ASSENPGISGNTIY

V gene: TRBV5-4
J gene: TRBJ1-3
CDR3 protein: ASSLGPGSDGNTIY

V gene: TRBV7-9
J gene: TRBJ2-5
CDR3 protein: ASSSTGEETQY

V gene: TRBV4-3
J gene: TRBJ1-2
CDR3 protein: ASSQSPGVTSNYGYT

V gene: TRBV4-3
J gene: TRBJ2-3
CDR3 protein: ASSQDWTGTDTQY

V gene: TRBV11-2
J gene: TRBJ1-2
CDR3 protein: ASSLDSNANYGYT

V gene: TRBV7-8
J gene: TRBJ2-7
CDR3 protein: ASSKSGAEYEQY

V gene: TRBV18
J gene: TRBJ2-7
CDR3 protein: ASSPRLADEQY

V gene: TRBV5-4
J gene: TRBJ2-3
CDR3 protein: ASNEGGRKTDTQY

V gene: TRBV30
J gene: TRBJ1-2
CDR3 protein: AWSVWQNSYGYT

V gene: TRBV28
J gene: TRBJ1-5
CDR3 protein: ASRYDRVNRQPQH

V gene: TRBV5-4
J gene: TRBJ2-7
CDR3 protein: ASSPGGLHEQY

V gene: TRBV10-1
J gene: TRBJ2-7
CDR3 protein: ASSEGNSRYEQY

V gene: TRBV23-1
J gene: TRBJ2-7
CDR3 protein: ASSQNFLLDRGVPYEQY

V gene: TRBV10-1
J gene: TRBJ2-3
CDR3 protein: ASSPGQGSTDTQY